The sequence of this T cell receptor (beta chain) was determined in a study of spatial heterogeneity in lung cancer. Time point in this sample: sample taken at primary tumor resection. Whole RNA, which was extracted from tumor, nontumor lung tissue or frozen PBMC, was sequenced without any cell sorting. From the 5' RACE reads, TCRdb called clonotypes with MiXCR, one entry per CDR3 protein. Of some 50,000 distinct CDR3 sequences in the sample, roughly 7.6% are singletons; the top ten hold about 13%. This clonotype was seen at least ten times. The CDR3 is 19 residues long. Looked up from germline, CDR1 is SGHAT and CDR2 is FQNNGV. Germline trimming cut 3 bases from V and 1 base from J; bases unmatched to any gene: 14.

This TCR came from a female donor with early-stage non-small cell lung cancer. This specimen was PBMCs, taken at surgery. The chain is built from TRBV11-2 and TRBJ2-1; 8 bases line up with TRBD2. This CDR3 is CASSLGRKIAGLSYNEQFF. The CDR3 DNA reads TGTGCCAGCAGCTTGGGCCGCAAGATAGCGGGGCTATCCTACAATGAGCAGTTCTTC. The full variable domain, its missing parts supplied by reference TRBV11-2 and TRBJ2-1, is EAGVAQSPRYKIIEKRQSVAFWCNPISGHATLYWYQQILGQGPKLLIQFQNNGVVDDSQLPKDRFSAERLKGVDSTLKIQPAKLEDSAVYLCASSLGRKIAGLSYNEQFFGPGTRLTVL.